This paragraph covers one T cell receptor (beta chain) sequence. The entry originates in a study of blood T cell repertoires in COVID-19. Overall study context: Acute-phase and convalescent COVID-19 samples originated in the United States, Italy and Spain. From T cells, B-cell-depleted T cells, or PBMCs came the material, which was cDNA or gDNA.

Sequencing was performed with immunoSEQ multiplex PCR; in TCRdb, only in-frame clones are kept and a portion is missing. Of roughly 100,000 clones listed, roughly 87% are singletons. The V gene end was trimmed by 5 bases and the J gene end by 7 bases; junction bases not matched to a gene: 7. The germline gives CDR1 MDHEN, CDR2 SYDVKM. This CDR3 has 14 amino acids. The sample taken for sequencing was peripheral blood. This rearrangement joins TRBV28 to TRBJ2-2; 7 bases are a match to TRBD2. The sequence derives from a woman of 80 years or more in a cohort sampled during active COVID-19. The CDR3 nucleotides read TGTGCCAGCAGTGGAGCGGGATATGTCGGGGAGCTGTTTTTT. Its protein product is CASSGAGYVGELFF.